This TCR beta chain was sequenced in a study of CD8+CD57+ T cells in acquired aplastic anemia. Trimming took 2 bases from V and 2 from J; bases not matched to a gene: 5. The germline CDR1 and CDR2 sequences are MGHRA and YSYEKL. The CDR3 runs to 15 residues. Both TCR beta VDJ combination and CDR3 sequence profiling were carried out. Genomic DNA was the template for this profiling. TCRdb analysed the reads with MiXCR anew, one entry per CDR3 protein. The sample lists over 150,000 distinct CDR3 sequences; 50% to 65% were seen once. Many counts were recorded for this clonotype. In patients chosen for sequencing, flow cytometry had shown CD8+CD57+ cell expansion.

This TCR was sampled from a human donor with aplastic anemia. Sequenced sample: sorted CD4+, CD8+, or CD8+CD57+ T cells (not recorded which) from PBMCs. This chain links TRBV4-1 with TRBJ2-7, with 8 positions matching TRBD1. CDR3 residues: CASSQSRQGTYEQYF. In nucleotides, the CDR3 is TGCGCCAGCAGCCAATCTCGACAGGGGACCTACGAGCAGTACTTC.